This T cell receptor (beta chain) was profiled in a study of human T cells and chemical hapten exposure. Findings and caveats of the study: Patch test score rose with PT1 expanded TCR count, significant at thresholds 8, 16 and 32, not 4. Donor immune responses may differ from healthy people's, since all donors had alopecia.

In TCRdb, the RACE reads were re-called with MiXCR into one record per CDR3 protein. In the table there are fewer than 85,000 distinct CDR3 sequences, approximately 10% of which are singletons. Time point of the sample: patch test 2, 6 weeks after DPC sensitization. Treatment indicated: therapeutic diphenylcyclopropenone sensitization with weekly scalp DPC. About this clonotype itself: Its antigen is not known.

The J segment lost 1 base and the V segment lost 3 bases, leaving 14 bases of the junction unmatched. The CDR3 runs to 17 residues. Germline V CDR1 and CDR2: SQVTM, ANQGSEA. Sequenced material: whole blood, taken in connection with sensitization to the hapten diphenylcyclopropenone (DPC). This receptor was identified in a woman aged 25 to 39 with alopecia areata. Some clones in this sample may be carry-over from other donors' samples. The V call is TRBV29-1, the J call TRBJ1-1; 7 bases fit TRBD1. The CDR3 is CSVEYIFRGPRNTEAFF. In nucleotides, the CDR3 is TGCAGCGTTGAGTATATATTTAGGGGGCCTAGGAACACTGAAGCTTTCTTT.